The 9 T cell receptor beta chains presented below share a single source sample, sequenced in a study of neurological immune-mediated disorders. TCRdb fed the 5' RACE reads into MiXCR, producing one record per CDR3 protein. The sample has approximately 87,000 distinct CDR3 sequences, roughly 15% seen once. Sequenced: PBMCs. The receptors derive from a woman aged 45-59 years in good health.

This clonotype was detected only a few times. This chain connects TRBV7-6 to TRBJ2-5, with 7 bases identical to TRBD2. V lost 5 bases and J lost 1; bases outside the gene matches: 13. The CDR3 has 17 amino acids. Germline V CDR1 and CDR2: SGHVS, FNYEAQ. CDR3: CASSPTLSSGIQETQYF. The CDR3 DNA is TGTGCCAGCAGCCCCACTTTGTCTAGCGGTATCCAAGAGACCCAGTACTTC.

This clonotype was counted ten times or more. The chain joins TRBV3-1 to TRBJ2-2; D unclear. The CDR3 spans 12 residues. The germline V gene has CDR1 LGHDT and CDR2 YNNKEL (reference sequence). V was pared by 3 bases and J by 7 bases, with 6 bases between. The CDR3 coding sequence is TGTGCCAGCAGCCAGACCGGCGGGGAGCTGTTTTTT. Translated, it gives CASSQTGGELFF.

This clonotype was detected ten times or more. The chain uses TRBV20-1 and TRBJ2-3; D may be TRBD1 (6 bases). There are 15 residues in the CDR3. Germline CDR1 reads DFQATT; CDR2 reads SNEGSKA (reference sequence). Trimming pared 1 base from V and 0 bases from J, leaving 11 bases between. In nucleotides, the CDR3 is TGCAGTGCTAGAGTAGTGCAGGGGAGCACAGATACGCAGTATTTT. Amino acid sequence: CSARVVQGSTDTQYF.

This clonotype was detected a few times. V usage is TRBV2 and J usage is TRBJ1-5; D remains unclear. Germline-derived CDR1 and CDR2 are SNHLY and FYNNEI. The CDR3 covers 14 residues. Between the trimmed V and J ends, which lost 4 bases and 1 base, there was a span of 8 bases. The CDR3 sequence: CASSVQGSNQPQHF. The CDR3, as DNA: TGTGCCAGCAGTGTGCAAGGGAGCAATCAGCCCCAGCATTTT.

The chain couples TRBV3-1 to TRBJ2-1; D remains unclear. V was trimmed by 0 bases and J by 3 bases, leaving 12 bases between them. The germline V gene encodes CDR1 LGHDT and CDR2 YNNKEL (reference sequence). CDR3 length: 16 residues. CDR3 sequence reads: CASSQDQSGRYNEQFF. The CDR3 nucleotides are TGTGCCAGCAGCCAAGATCAGTCAGGCCGCTACAATGAGCAGTTCTTC.

This clonotype was picked up many times. The chain has TRBV12-3 or TRBV12-4 and TRBJ1-5; no definite D call. Trimming took 0 bases from V and 2 from J, leaving 11 bases between them. This CDR3 has 16 amino acids. CDR3 loop: CASSLAAGDRNQPQHF. The CDR3 DNA sequence: TGTGCCAGCAGTTTAGCGGCCGGGGATCGCAATCAGCCCCAGCATTTT.

Remarks on this clonotype: The junction does not match germline at one end; this may be a read error. The V and J genes are TRBV14 and TRBJ2-2, with D tentatively TRBD1 or TRBD2 (5 bases each). Germline CDR1 is SGHDN and CDR2 is FVKESK. The CDR3 has 14 residues. In DNA, the CDR3 is TGTGCCAGCAGCCAAGGTGCAGGGATCGGGGAGCAGTTTTTT. Translating it yields CASSQGAGIGEQFF.

The table lists this clonotype with many counts. V gene TRBV6-5 combines with J gene TRBJ1-5, with 7 bases lining up with TRBD1. Per germline, CDR1 MNHEY and CDR2 SVGAGI. V lost 4 bases to trimming and J lost 1 base; unmatched junction nucleotides: 4. This CDR3 is 15 amino acids long. CDR3 bases: TGTGCCAGCAGTTTTACAGGGGAAAGCAATCAGCCCCAGCATTTT. This encodes CASSFTGESNQPQHF.

This clonotype was picked up many times. J is TRBJ1-1 and V is TRBV5-1; no firm D call. V lost 0 bases to trimming and J lost 3 bases, with 12 bases between them. Per the germline V gene, CDR1 is SGHRS and CDR2 is YFSETQ. The CDR3 totals 15 residues. This chain's CDR3 is CASSLEPGTYTEAFF. The CDR3 bases are TGCGCCAGCAGCTTGGAACCCGGAACCTACACTGAAGCTTTCTTT.